This record concerns one TCR beta chain sequence. These data come from a study of blood T cell repertoires in COVID-19. Study background: The United States, Italy and Spain provided the acute and convalescent COVID-19 samples. PBMCs, B-cell-depleted T cells, or T cells were the source of the cDNA or gDNA that made up the material.

V was trimmed by 7 bases and J by 4 bases, leaving 19 bases between them. Germline lookup yields CDR1 MNHEY and CDR2 SVGAGI. The CDR3 length is 15 residues. How the authors handled the data: Amplification of reference gene primers provided the estimated nucleated cell counts. Libraries were prepared by immunoSEQ multiplex PCR; TCRdb keeps only in-frame clonotypes and omits some of them. That table is the source of V, J and clone size, and D and trimming were worked out from the DNA. Of 200,000 or so clones listed, about 90% were seen once; the top ten hold 1.9%. The clonotype was recovered from a man between 40 and 49 years old with active or convalescent COVID-19. The chain has TRBV6-5 and TRBJ1-2, with D perhaps TRBD1 (6 bases). The sample consisted of peripheral blood. CDR3 loop: CASKRGGADRYGYTF. In nucleotides, the CDR3 is TGTGCCAGCAAACGGGGGGGGGCCGATCGCTATGGCTACACCTTC.